Shown below are 15 T cell receptor beta chains from a single sample sequenced in a study of T-cell reconstitution after alpha-beta-depleted transplantation in children (TCRdb year 2016). Preparation of the library involved PCR. TCRdb shows the sequencer as Illumina HiSeq 2500. Molecular barcoding was employed in the preparation of TCR libraries, with unique molecular identifiers being used to normalize TCRbeta repertoire quantification. TCRdb reworked the public reads: Q25 trimming with fastp, MiXCR clone assembly, productive beta chains retained. Each entry merges the rows of one CDR3 protein and shows their most common DNA and genes. The sample includes hundreds of thousands of distinct CDR3 sequences, with under 15% observed a single time. 0.79% of the sample comes from the top ten. The sample's treatment or condition label, in plain terms: allogeneic hematopoietic cell transplantation with graft depleted of TCRalphabeta T cells and CD19 B cells.

The sequenced sample was PBMCs, obtained before TCRalphabeta/CD19-depleted stem cell transplant. The receptor source for this set is a girl aged 2 to 10 with congenital amegakaryocytic thrombocytopenia, due to receive a stem cell transplant.

This clonotype occurred a few times. The V call is TRBV18, the J call TRBJ2-2; D remains unclear. With 11 bases removed from V and 5 bases from J, the gap between germline ends came to 18 bases. The CDR3 is 14 amino acids. Germline V gives CDR1 KGHSH, CDR2 LQKENI. CDR3 region: CAATHKPETGELFF. The CDR3, as DNA: TGTGCCGCAACGCATAAGCCTGAAACCGGGGAGCTGTTTTTT.

This chain connects TRBV7-9 to TRBJ2-2; no clear D. The CDR3 extends over 13 amino acids. V lost 0 bases and J lost 7, with 6 bases in between. CDR1 and CDR2 from the germline V gene are SEHNR and FQNEAQ (reference sequence). CDR3 bases: TGTGCCAGCAGCTTAGCAGGTCTCGGGGAGCTGTTTTTT. Translation: CASSLAGLGELFF.

This clonotype came up a few times. The rearrangement joins TRBV20-1 to TRBJ2-3, with 12 bases lining up with TRBD2. The CDR3 runs 15 residues. Trimming at V came to 6 bases and at J to 2 bases, leaving 6 bases not matched to a gene. Germline V CDR1 and CDR2: DFQATT, SNEGSKA (reference sequence). CDR3 in DNA: TGCAGTGCGGAAGGACTAGCGGGAATCACAGATACGCAGTATTTT. Translating gives CSAEGLAGITDTQYF.

This clonotype was observed at least ten times. The chain carries TRBV5-5 and TRBJ2-5; no clear D gene. The V and J ends lost 0 bases and 2 bases respectively, with 17 bases between them. This CDR3 spans 17 amino acids. Germline loops: CDR1 SGHKS, CDR2 YYEKEE (reference sequence). The CDR3: CASSLAPLPGSQETQYF. The CDR3 DNA follows: TGTGCCAGCAGCTTGGCCCCCCTGCCGGGTTCACAAGAGACCCAGTACTTC.

There are many counts of this clonotype. The chain recombines TRBV20-1 with TRBJ2-3; 9 positions match TRBD1. Germline CDR1 reads DFQATT; CDR2 reads SNEGSKA (reference sequence). CDR3 size: 14 residues. V was clipped by 6 bases and J by 3 bases; unmatched bases: 7. CDR3 loop: CSANRGLGTDTQYF. CDR3 bases: TGCAGTGCAAACAGGGGGCTAGGAACAGATACGCAGTATTTT.

This clonotype was recorded once. The CDR3 DNA is TGTGCCAGCAGCTTCGGGGTCCCCTGCGATCAGTACTTC. It codes for CASSFGVPCDQYF. The V call is TRBV5-4, the J call TRBJ2-7, with a weak D call TRBD2 (5 bases). The germline CDR1 and CDR2 sequences are SGHNT and YYREEE (reference sequence). This CDR3 spans 13 amino acids. The ends were cut back, 2 bases at V and 10 bases at J, with 16 bases in the middle.

On this clonotype: The junction departs from germline at one end; a sequencing error may be responsible. The V call is TRBV20-1, the J call TRBJ2-7; 7 bases are a match to TRBD1. The CDR3 sequence is 13 residues long. Germline V gene sequence: CDR1 DFQATT, CDR2 SNEGSKA (reference sequence). The CDR3 region is CSARTGSGYEQHF. CDR3 nucleotide sequence: TGCAGTGCTAGGACAGGGAGCGGCTACGAGCAGCACTTC.

The chain joins TRBV20-1 to TRBJ2-5; D is undetermined. The CDR3 is made up of 11 amino acids. Trimming took 6 bases from V and 3 from J, leaving 8 bases between them. The germline V gene encodes CDR1 DFQATT and CDR2 SNEGSKA (reference sequence). The DNA of the CDR3 is TGCAGTGCCAGACCTGAAGAGACCCAGTACTTC. Translating gives CSARPEETQYF.

This clonotype appeared many times. This rearrangement joins TRBV7-9 to TRBJ2-3, with D perhaps TRBD1 or TRBD2 (5 bases each). Trimming stripped 4 bases from V and 4 bases from J, with 15 bases between. This CDR3 is 15 amino acids long. Germline CDR1 SEHNR, CDR2 FQNEAQ (reference sequence). The CDR3 reads CASSSDRGRADTQYF. The CDR3 coding sequence is TGTGCCAGCAGCTCCGACAGAGGGCGTGCAGATACGCAGTATTTT.

This clonotype was recorded at least ten times. V and J are TRBV5-1 and TRBJ2-1; D is unresolved. The CDR3 is made up of 16 amino acids. V lost 0 bases, J lost 1 base, and 11 bases lay in between. Germline V CDR1 and CDR2: SGHRS, YFSETQ. For the CDR3, the DNA is TGCGCCAGCAGCTTGGCCCCGGCAGAGTCCTACAATGAGCAGTTCTTC. Translated: CASSLAPAESYNEQFF.

This clonotype was seen ten or more times. The gene calls are TRBV12-3 or TRBV12-4 and TRBJ1-2; tentatively, D is TRBD1 (5 bases). Trimming pared 3 bases from V and 4 bases from J, leaving 6 bases between. CDR3 length: 12 residues. This CDR3 reads CASSLTAYGYTF. CDR3 coding DNA: TGTGCCAGCAGTTTGACAGCCTATGGCTACACCTTC.

There are many counts of this clonotype. V usage is TRBV12-3 or TRBV12-4 and J usage is TRBJ2-7, with unresolved D. This CDR3 contains 14 residues. V lost 5 bases and J 3 bases, leaving 14 bases between the germline ends. The CDR3: CASSAPAVFYEQYF. As DNA, the CDR3 is TGTGCCAGCAGTGCCCCCGCGGTTTTCTACGAGCAGTACTTC.

The sample holds many counts of this clonotype. CDR3 nucleotide sequence: TGCGCCAGCAGCTTGGCGCAGAGTAATAATGAAAAACTGTTTTTT. This encodes CASSLAQSNNEKLFF. V usage is TRBV5-1 and J usage is TRBJ1-4; D gene unclear. The CDR3 contains 15 residues. Germline V CDR1 and CDR2: SGHRS, YFSETQ. The V end lost 0 bases, the J end lost 4 bases, and 10 bases lay between the germline ends.

The chain uses TRBV7-9 and TRBJ2-1; TRBD2 matches 16 bases. Germline CDR1 and CDR2: SEHNR and FQNEAQ (reference sequence). The CDR3 is 16 residues long. J lost 8 bases, V lost 1 base, and 2 bases had no gene match. The CDR3 loop is CASSLGGTSGRDEQFF. In nucleotides, the CDR3 is TGTGCCAGCAGCTTAGGAGGGACTAGCGGGAGGGATGAGCAGTTCTTC.

The chain links TRBV20-1 to TRBJ1-1; D is possibly TRBD1 (6 bases). Germline CDR1 and CDR2: DFQATT and SNEGSKA (reference sequence). V lost 4 bases to trimming and J lost 0 bases, with 12 bases between them. The CDR3 sequence is 14 residues long. CDR3 amino acids: CSAKGDTLNTEAFF. CDR3 sequence (DNA): TGCAGTGCTAAGGGGGACACATTGAACACTGAAGCTTTCTTT.